The source of this TCR beta chain is a study of glioma-infiltrating T cells after dendritic cell vaccination. This clone was picked up a small number of times. Deletions cut 0 bases from V and 7 bases from J, with 10 bases between. This CDR3 spans 14 amino acids. The germline V gene encodes CDR1 SGHDT and CDR2 YYEEEE. Clones were sequenced by immunoSEQ multiplex PCR, and TCRdb holds only the in-frame ones, with some missing. Altogether over 70,000 clones are present, almost 85% being singletons, with the ten largest covering about 2.1%. The sequencing used blood, collected before dendritic cell vaccination. This rearrangement joins TRBV5-6 to TRBJ1-4; D remains unclear. This sequence originates from a human donor with glioblastoma. The CDR3, as DNA: TGTGCCAGCAGCTTGGCCAGGCCCTCTGAAAAACTGTTTTTT. Translating it yields CASSLARPSEKLFF.